The present entry profiles one T cell receptor beta chain with its context. CDR1 is MNHEY and CDR2 is SMNVEV in the germline V gene (reference sequence). The CDR3 runs to 14 residues. The ends were cut back, 4 bases at V and 10 bases at J, with 17 bases in the middle. The entry originates in a study of blood T cell repertoires in COVID-19. Source study methods: How many nucleated cells were present was estimated from reference gene primer amplification. TCRdb keeps only in-frame clones here, not all; method: immunoSEQ multiplex PCR. That table is the source of V, J and clone size, and D and trimming were worked out from the DNA. The table includes about 60,000 clones, around nine tenths detected once.

This chain connects TRBV27 to TRBJ2-1; a possible D gene is TRBD2 (6 bases). This clonotype originated in a man between 70 and 80 years old with acute or convalescent COVID-19. Sequencing used peripheral blood. CDR3 sequence reads: CASSSGLSQWEQFF. CDR3 sequence (DNA): TGTGCCAGCAGTTCAGGACTATCCCAATGGGAGCAGTTCTTC.